These 3 T cell receptor beta chains came from one sample sequenced in a study of T cells in localized non-small cell lung cancer. The assay was immunoSEQ multiplex PCR, and TCRdb's table has in-frame clones only and misses some. The data hold about 33,000 clones, with roughly 90% observed a single time. The sample consisted of peripheral blood mononuclear cells, taken before any cancer treatment. Receptors were obtained from a man between 40 and 70 years old with stage III lung adenocarcinoma.

In this sample, this clone turned up once. The chain recombines TRBV19 with TRBJ1-1; D is unclear. Deletions cut 1 base from V and 1 base from J, with 7 bases between. Germline V gives CDR1 LNHDA, CDR2 SQIVND (reference sequence). The CDR3 has 14 residues. CDR3 sequence reads: CASSIGHANTEAFF. CDR3 nucleotide sequence: TGTGCCAGTAGTATAGGGCACGCGAACACTGAAGCTTTCTTT.

This chain uses TRBV6-1 with TRBJ1-2; possible D gene TRBD1, 5 bases. This CDR3 contains 13 residues. CDR1 is MNHNS, CDR2 SASEGT, per germline. The V and J ends lost 6 bases and 4 bases respectively, with 12 bases between them. CDR3 DNA: TGTGCCAGCAGGCCCGGGGGGTCCTATGGCTACACCTTC. Translated, it gives CASRPGGSYGYTF.

The CDR3 region is CSVVQAIHYNEQFF. The CDR3 nucleotides are TGCAGCGTTGTCCAAGCTATTCACTACAATGAGCAGTTCTTC. The chain joins TRBV29-1 to TRBJ2-1; D not certain. V was pared by 4 bases and J by 3 bases, with 13 bases between. The CDR3 runs to 14 residues. CDR1 and CDR2 (germline): SQVTM, ANQGSEA.